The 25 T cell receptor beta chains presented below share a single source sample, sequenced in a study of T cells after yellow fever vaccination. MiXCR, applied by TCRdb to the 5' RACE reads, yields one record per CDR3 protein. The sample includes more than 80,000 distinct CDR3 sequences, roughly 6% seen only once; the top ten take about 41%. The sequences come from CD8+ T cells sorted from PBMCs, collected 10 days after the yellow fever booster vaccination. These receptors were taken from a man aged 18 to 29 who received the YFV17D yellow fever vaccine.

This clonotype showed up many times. CDR3 nucleotides: TGTGCCAGCAGCCCCGGAGGGAACACTGAAGCTTTCTTT. Translation gives CASSPGGNTEAFF. The chain joins TRBV4-2 to TRBJ1-1, with D unclear. The CDR3 is made up of 13 amino acids. The germline V gene encodes CDR1 LGHNA and CDR2 YNFKEQ. Trimming took off 4 bases at V and 1 base at J, with 7 bases between the two ends.

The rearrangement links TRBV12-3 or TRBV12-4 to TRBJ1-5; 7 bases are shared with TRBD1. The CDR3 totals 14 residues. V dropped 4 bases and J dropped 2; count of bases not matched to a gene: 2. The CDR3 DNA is TGTGCCAGCAGTTCCGACAGGGGCAATCAGCCCCAGCATTTT. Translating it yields CASSSDRGNQPQHF.

CDR3 region: CASKKLAGGLYEQYV. The DNA for the CDR3 is TGTGCCAGCAAAAAGTTAGCGGGGGGGCTCTACGAGCAGTACGTC. The V and J genes are TRBV9 and TRBJ2-7, with 11 bases matching TRBD2. The CDR3 covers 15 residues. Germline V CDR1 and CDR2: SGDLS, YYNGEE. With V trimmed by 6 bases and J by 3 bases, 8 bases remained unmatched.

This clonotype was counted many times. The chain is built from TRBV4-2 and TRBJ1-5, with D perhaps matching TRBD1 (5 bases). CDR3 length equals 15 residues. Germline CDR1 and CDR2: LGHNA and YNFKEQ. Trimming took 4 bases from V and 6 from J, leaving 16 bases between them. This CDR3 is CASSPERWGGQPQHF. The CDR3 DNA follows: TGTGCCAGCAGCCCCGAGCGGTGGGGCGGTCAGCCCCAGCATTTT.

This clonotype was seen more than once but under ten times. The DNA of the CDR3 is TGTGCCAGCAGCTTAGCGGGGCCTCCTGAAGCTTTCTTT. It translates to CASSLAGPPEAFF. V usage is TRBV7-8 and J usage is TRBJ1-1, with D maybe TRBD1 (5 bases). Germline values: CDR1 SGHVS, CDR2 FQNEAQ. V was clipped by 0 bases and J by 6 bases, with 8 bases between them. There are 13 residues in the CDR3.

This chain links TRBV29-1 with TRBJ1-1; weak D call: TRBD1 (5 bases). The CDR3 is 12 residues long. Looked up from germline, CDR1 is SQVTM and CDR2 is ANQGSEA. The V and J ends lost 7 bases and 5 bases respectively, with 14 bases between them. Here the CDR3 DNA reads TGCAGCGCCGCCGGGGGTAGTACTGAAGCTTTCTTT. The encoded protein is CSAAGGSTEAFF.

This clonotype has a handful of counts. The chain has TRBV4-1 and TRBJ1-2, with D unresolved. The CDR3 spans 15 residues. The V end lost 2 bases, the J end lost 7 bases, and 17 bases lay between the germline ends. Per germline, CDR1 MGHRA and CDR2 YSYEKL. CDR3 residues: CASSQPSRPKPGYTF. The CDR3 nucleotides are TGCGCCAGCAGCCAACCCTCTCGGCCTAAACCTGGCTACACCTTC.

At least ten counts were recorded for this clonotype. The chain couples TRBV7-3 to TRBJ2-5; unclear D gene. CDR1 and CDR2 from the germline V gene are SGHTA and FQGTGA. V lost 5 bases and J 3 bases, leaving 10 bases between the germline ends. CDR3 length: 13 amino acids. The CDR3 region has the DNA TGTGCCAGCAGCACCCATGCGGAAGAGACCCAGTACTTC. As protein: CASSTHAEETQYF. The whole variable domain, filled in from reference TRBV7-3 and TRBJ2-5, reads GAGVSQTPSNKVTEKGKYVELRCDPISGHTALYWYRQSLGQGPEFLIYFQGTGAADDSGLPNDRFFAVRPEGSVSTLKIQRTERGDSAVYLCASSTHAEETQYFGPGTRLLVL.

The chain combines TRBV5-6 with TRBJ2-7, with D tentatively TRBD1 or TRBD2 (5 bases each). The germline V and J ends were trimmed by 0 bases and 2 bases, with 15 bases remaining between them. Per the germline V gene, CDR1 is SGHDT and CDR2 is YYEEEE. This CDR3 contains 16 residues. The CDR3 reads CASSLERGIGTYEQYV. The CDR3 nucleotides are TGTGCCAGCAGCTTGGAGAGGGGTATAGGGACCTACGAGCAGTACGTC.

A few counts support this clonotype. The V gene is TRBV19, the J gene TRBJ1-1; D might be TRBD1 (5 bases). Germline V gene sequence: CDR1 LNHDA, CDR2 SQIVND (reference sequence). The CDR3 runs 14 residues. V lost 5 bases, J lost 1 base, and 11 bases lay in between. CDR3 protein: CASSARGTNTEAFF. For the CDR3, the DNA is TGTGCCAGTAGTGCCCGGGGCACGAACACTGAAGCTTTCTTT.

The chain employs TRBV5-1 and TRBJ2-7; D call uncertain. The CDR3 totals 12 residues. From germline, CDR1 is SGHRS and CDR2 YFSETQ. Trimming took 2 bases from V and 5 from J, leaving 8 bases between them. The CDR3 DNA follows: TGCGCCAGCAGCTTCCGTCCCCACGAGCAGTACTTC. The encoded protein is CASSFRPHEQYF.

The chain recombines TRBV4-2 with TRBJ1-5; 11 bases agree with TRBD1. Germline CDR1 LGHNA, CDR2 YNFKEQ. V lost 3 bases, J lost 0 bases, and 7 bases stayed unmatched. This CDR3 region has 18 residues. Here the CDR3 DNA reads TGTGCCAGCAGCCAGGACGCGGACAGGGGGCTTAGCAATCAGCCCCAGCATTTT. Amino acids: CASSQDADRGLSNQPQHF.

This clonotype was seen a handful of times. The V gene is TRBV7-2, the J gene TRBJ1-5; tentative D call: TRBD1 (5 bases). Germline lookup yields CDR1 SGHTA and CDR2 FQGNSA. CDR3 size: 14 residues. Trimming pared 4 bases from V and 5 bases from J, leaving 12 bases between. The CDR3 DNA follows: TGTGCCAGCAGCTGGAGTGGCAGGGATCAGCCCCAGCATTTT. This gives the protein CASSWSGRDQPQHF.

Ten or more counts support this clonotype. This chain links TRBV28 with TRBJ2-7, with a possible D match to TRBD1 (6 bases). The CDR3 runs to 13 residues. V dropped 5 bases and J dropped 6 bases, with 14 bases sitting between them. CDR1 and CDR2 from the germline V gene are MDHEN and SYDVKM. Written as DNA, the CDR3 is TGTGCCAGCAGTCCAATCGGGACACCCGAGCAGTACGTC. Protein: CASSPIGTPEQYV.

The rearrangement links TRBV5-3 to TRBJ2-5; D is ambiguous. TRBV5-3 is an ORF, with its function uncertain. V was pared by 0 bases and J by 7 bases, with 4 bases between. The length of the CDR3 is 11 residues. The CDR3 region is CARSLVRTQYF. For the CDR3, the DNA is TGTGCCAGAAGCTTGGTTCGGACCCAGTACTTC.

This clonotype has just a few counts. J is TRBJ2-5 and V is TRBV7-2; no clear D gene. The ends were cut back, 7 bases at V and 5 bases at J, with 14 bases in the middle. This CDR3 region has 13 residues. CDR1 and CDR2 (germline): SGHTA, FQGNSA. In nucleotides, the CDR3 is TGTGCCAGCAATAAAGGACGGCTTGAGACCCAGTACTTC. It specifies CASNKGRLETQYF.

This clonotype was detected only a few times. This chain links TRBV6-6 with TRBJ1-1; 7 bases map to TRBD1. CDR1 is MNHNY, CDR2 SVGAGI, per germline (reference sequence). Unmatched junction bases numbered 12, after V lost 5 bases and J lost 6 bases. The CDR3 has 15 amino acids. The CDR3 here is CASSTRQGNRAEAFF. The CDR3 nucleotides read TGTGCCAGCAGTACCCGACAGGGAAATCGAGCTGAAGCTTTCTTT.

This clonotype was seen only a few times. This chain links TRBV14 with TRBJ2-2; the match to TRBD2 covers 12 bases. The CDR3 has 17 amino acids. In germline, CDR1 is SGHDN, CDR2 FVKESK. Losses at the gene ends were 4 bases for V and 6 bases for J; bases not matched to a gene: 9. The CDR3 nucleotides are TGTGCCAGCAGCCCGGATCGGACTAGCGGGGAAGCCGGGGAGCTGTTTTTT. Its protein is CASSPDRTSGEAGELFF.

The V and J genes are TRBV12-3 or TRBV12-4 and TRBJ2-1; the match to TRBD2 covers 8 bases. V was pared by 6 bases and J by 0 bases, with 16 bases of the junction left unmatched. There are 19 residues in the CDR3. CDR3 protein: CASRSFEIAGRSSYNEQFF. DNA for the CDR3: TGTGCCAGCAGAAGTTTTGAAATAGCGGGGAGGAGCTCCTACAATGAGCAGTTCTTC.

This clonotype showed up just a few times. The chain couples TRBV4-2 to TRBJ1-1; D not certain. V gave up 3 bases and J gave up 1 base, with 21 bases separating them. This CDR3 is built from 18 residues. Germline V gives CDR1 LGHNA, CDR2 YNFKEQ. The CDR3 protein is CASSHALDRARTNTEAFF. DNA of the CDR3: TGTGCCAGCAGCCACGCACTCGACCGGGCCAGGACGAACACTGAAGCTTTCTTT.

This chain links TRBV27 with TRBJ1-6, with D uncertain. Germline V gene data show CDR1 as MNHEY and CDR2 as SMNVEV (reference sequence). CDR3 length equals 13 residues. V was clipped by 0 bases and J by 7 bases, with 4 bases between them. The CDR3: CASSLSRNSPLHF. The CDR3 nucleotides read TGTGCCAGCAGTTTATCGAGGAATTCACCCCTCCACTTT.

CDR3 sequence reads: CASSFYSGGNSPLHF. Here the CDR3 DNA reads TGTGCCAGCAGTTTCTATTCAGGGGGGAATTCACCCCTCCACTTT. This chain links TRBV27 with TRBJ1-6; TRBD1 agrees at 7 bases. The CDR3 sequence is 15 residues long. Germline V CDR1 and CDR2: MNHEY, SMNVEV (reference sequence). Trimming took 3 bases from V and 7 from J; bases not matched to a gene: 6.

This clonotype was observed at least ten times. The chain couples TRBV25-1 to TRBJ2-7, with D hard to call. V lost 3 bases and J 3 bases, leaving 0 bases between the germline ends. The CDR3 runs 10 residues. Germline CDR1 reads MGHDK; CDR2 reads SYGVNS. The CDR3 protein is CASSDYEQYF. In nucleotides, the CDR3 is TGTGCCAGCAGTGACTACGAGCAGTACTTC.

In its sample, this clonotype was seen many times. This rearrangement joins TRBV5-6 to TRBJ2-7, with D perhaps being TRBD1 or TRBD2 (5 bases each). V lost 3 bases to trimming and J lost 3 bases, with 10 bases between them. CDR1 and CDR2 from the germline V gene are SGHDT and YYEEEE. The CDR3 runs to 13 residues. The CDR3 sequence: CASSSRDGYEQYF. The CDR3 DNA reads TGTGCCAGCAGCTCCCGGGACGGCTACGAGCAGTACTTC. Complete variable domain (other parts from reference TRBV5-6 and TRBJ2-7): DAGVTQSPTHLIKTRGQQVTLRCSPKSGHDTVSWYQQALGQGPQFIFQYYEEEERQRGNFPDRFSGHQFPNYSSELNVNALLLGDSALYLCASSSRDGYEQYFGPGTRLTVT.

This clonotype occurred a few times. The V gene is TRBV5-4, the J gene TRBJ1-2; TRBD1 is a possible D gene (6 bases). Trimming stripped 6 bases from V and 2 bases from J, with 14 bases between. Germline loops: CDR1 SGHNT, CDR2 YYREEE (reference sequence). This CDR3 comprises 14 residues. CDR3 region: CASTQDRLNYGYTF. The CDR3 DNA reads TGTGCCAGCACCCAAGACAGGCTCAACTATGGCTACACCTTC.